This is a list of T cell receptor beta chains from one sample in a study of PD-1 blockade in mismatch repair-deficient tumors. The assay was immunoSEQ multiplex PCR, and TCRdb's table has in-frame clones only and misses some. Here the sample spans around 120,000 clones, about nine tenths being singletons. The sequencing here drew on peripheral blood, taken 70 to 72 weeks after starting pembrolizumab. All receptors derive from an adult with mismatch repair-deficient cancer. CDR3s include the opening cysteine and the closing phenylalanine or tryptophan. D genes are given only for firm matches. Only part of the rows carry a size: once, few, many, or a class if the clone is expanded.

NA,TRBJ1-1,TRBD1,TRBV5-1,TGCGCCAGCAGCCGACAGGGTTGGACTGAAGCTTTCTTT,CASSRQGWTEAFF
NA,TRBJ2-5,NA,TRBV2,TGTGCCAGCAGAACGGGAGCCCAAGAGACCCAGTACTTC,CASRTGAQETQYF
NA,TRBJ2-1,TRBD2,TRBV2,TGTGCCAGCCAACCGGGACTAGAATCGTTCCGCCAGTTCTTC,CASQPGLESFRQFF
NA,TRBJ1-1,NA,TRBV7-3,TGTGCCAGCAGCTGGGATTCGAACACTGAAGCTTTCTTT,CASSWDSNTEAFF
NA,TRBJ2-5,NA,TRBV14,TGTGCCAGCAGCCACTTAACAGCCGAGCAAGAGACCCAGTACTTC,CASSHLTAEQETQYF
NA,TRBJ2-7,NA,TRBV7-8,TGTGCCAGCAGCTCCGACTTTTACGAGCAGTACTTC,CASSSDFYEQYF
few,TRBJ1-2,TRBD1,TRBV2,TGTGCCAGCACTACTTGGGACAGCGCTAACTATGGCTACACCTTC,CASTTWDSANYGYTF
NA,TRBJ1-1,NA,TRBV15,TGTGCCACCAGATCCATGGGGACGAACACTGAAGCTTTCTTT,CATRSMGTNTEAFF
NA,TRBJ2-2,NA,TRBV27,TGTGCCAGCAGTTCCCGTTACCTGCACACCCGACAGTTCACCGGGGAGCTGTTTTTT,CASSSRYLHTRQFTGELFF
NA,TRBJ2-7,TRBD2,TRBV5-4,TGTGCCAGCAGCTTGGCCCAGGGTGCTAGCGGGAGAGGAGAGCAGTACTTC,CASSLAQGASGRGEQYF
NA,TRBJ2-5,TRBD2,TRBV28,TGTGCCAGCAGTTTATGGCGGGCGGGAGGGATAACACAAGAGACCCAGTACTTC,CASSLWRAGGITQETQYF
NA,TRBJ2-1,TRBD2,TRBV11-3,TGTGCCAGCAGCTTAGTCGCGGGAGGGCGATATAATGAGCAGTTCTTC,CASSLVAGGRYNEQFF
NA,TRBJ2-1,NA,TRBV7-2,TGTGCCAGCAGCTTAGCCGGACTAGGGGGCAATGAGCAGTTCTTC,CASSLAGLGGNEQFF
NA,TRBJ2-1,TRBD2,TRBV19,TGTGCCGCCGCGGCTAGCGGATACAATGAGCAGTTCTTC,CAAAASGYNEQFF
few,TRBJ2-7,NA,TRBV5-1,TGCGCCAGCAGCTTGGCCGAGACTGCGGGGTCCGAGCAGTACTTC,CASSLAETAGSEQYF
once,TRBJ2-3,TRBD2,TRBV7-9,TGTGCCAGCAGCTTATCGGCGGGAGAGGAGCGAACGCAGTATTTT,CASSLSAGEERTQYF
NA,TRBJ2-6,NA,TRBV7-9,TGTGCCAGCAGCTTTTGGCCTGGTCTCTCTGGGGCCAACGTCCTGACTTTC,CASSFWPGLSGANVLTF
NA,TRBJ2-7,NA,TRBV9,TGTGCCAGCAGCCCGACTAGTATGATCTACGAGCAGTACTTC,CASSPTSMIYEQYF
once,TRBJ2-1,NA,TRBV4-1,TGCGCCAGCAGCCCTCCCCCCTCTAGCGAGATCTACAATGAGCAGTTCTTC,CASSPPPSSEIYNEQFF
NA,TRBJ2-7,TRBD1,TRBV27,TGTGCCAGCAGCTTGGGACAGGGGGCGGCCGAGCAGTACTTC,CASSLGQGAAEQYF